This TCR beta chain was identified in a study of regulatory T cells in long-lasting Graves disease. Looked up from germline, CDR1 is SNHLY and CDR2 is FYNNEI. V was pared by 6 bases and J by 6 bases, with 14 bases of the junction left unmatched. CDR3 length equals 15 residues. Time point meaning: newly diagnosed GD, antithyroid drugs for less than 3 months. RNA isolated from PBMCs was used to make the TCR library. TCR beta libraries were built with iRepertoire HTBI primers and Arm-PCR of CDR3 regions. One entry per CDR3 protein, called by TCRdb with MiXCR from the multiplex PCR reads. This sample has around 250,000 distinct CDR3 sequences, with about 17% found just once. This clonotype was found many times. These data also formed part of another study, on T cells in Graves' hyperthyroidism and ophthalmopathy.

The chain recombines TRBV2 with TRBJ2-7; the match to TRBD2 covers 7 bases. This specimen consisted of peripheral blood mononuclear cells (PBMCs), obtained at new diagnosis, from a patient treated with antithyroid drugs. The receptor was isolated from a woman in her twenties or thirties with Graves disease. The CDR3 sequence is CASSAGVRVIREQYF. The CDR3 coding sequence is TGTGCCAGCAGCGCGGGAGTACGGGTTATCCGCGAGCAGTACTTC.